This T cell receptor beta chain was sequenced in a study of PD-1 blockade in mismatch repair-deficient tumors. Background on the study: Patients had approximately 11 mismatch repair-deficient cancer types and were previously treated and progressing. Study results and limitations: Tumor-resident clones, often undetectable pretreatment in blood, expanded then contracted after pembrolizumab.

The TCR-sequenced patients were a few responders to pembrolizumab. TCRdb's table, derived via immunoSEQ multiplex PCR, lists solely in-frame clones and lacks some. The sample contains fewer than 20,000 clones, 80% to 85% of which appear only once. As for this clone: Its antigen is unidentified.

V lost 4 bases and J lost 1; bases outside the gene matches: 8. The CDR3 is 17 residues long. Germline lookup yields CDR1 LNHNV and CDR2 YYDKDF (reference sequence). The V call is TRBV15, the J call TRBJ2-3; TRBD2 aligns across 10 bases. The TCR was taken from an adult with mismatch repair-deficient cancer. The material was PBMCs, obtained 4 weeks after starting pembrolizumab. For the CDR3, the DNA is TGTGCCACCAGCACGACCGGGACTAGCGTTGGCACAGATACGCAGTATTTT. This translates into CATSTTGTSVGTDTQYF.